The 29 T cell receptor beta chains below come from one sample, sequenced in a study of regulatory T cells in long-lasting Graves disease. Library construction for TCR beta used iRepertoire HTBI primers and Arm-PCR of CDR3 regions. Each CDR3 protein is one row after TCRdb ran MiXCR on the multiplex PCR reads. Seen here are about 200,000 distinct CDR3 sequences, roughly 18% observed once, and the top ten hold 12%. Time point: newly diagnosed GD, antithyroid drugs for less than 3 months. From PBMCs, RNA was extracted and then used to make the TCR library. These data also featured in a second study, about T cells in Graves' hyperthyroidism and ophthalmopathy.

This material consisted of peripheral blood mononuclear cells (PBMCs), taken at new diagnosis, from a patient treated with antithyroid drugs. Receptor source: a woman aged 25 to 45 with Graves disease.

There are a few counts of this clonotype. The gene calls are TRBV12-3 or TRBV12-4 and TRBJ1-1; D remains ambiguous. Trimming removed 5 bases from V and 6 bases from J, with 7 bases in between. This CDR3 region has 11 residues. The CDR3 region is CASSMYPEAFF. CDR3 sequence (DNA): TGTGCCAGCAGTATGTACCCTGAAGCTTTCTTT.

This clonotype was detected many times. The chain combines TRBV20-1 with TRBJ1-2; D not resolved. CDR1 and CDR2 from the germline V gene are DFQATT and SNEGSKA (reference sequence). V was clipped by 1 base and J by 0 bases, with 24 bases between them. The length of the CDR3 is 19 residues. Here the CDR3 reads CSARVGINAPVRSNYGYTF. In DNA form, the CDR3 reads TGCAGTGCTAGAGTCGGAATCAACGCCCCAGTTCGCTCTAACTATGGCTACACCTTC.

This clonotype was seen many times. This sequence joins TRBV5-1 and TRBJ2-1; 9 bases agree with TRBD1. The length of the CDR3 is 16 residues. Per the germline V gene, CDR1 is SGHRS and CDR2 is YFSETQ. The trim removed 0 bases at V and 8 bases at J, leaving 9 bases unmatched. The CDR3 DNA is TGCGCCAGCAGCTTGGATACAGGGGGCAATGACGATGAGCAGTTCTTC. Translating it yields CASSLDTGGNDDEQFF.

This clonotype was counted ten times or more. This sequence joins TRBV20-1 and TRBJ2-5; tentative D call: TRBD2 (6 bases). This CDR3 has 13 amino acids. Germline-derived CDR1 and CDR2 are DFQATT and SNEGSKA (reference sequence). Trimming removed 2 bases at V and 2 bases at J, with 9 bases between. The CDR3 reads CSARFAGQETQYF. The CDR3, as DNA: TGCAGTGCTAGATTCGCGGGACAAGAGACCCAGTACTTC.

This clonotype has at least ten counts. V is TRBV6-5 and J is TRBJ2-7, with 10 bases lining up with TRBD2. CDR3 length equals 16 residues. CDR1 is MNHEY, CDR2 SVGAGI, per germline. V was pared by 4 bases and J by 3 bases, with 9 bases of the junction left unmatched. CDR3 sequence: CASSSRGGTSVYEQYF. The CDR3 region has the DNA TGTGCCAGCAGTTCCCGGGGCGGGACTAGCGTCTACGAGCAGTACTTC.

This clonotype was found a few times. This may be a read error: a much more frequent sequence differs by one nucleotide. The V and J genes are TRBV6-4 and TRBJ1-2; 7 bases are shared with TRBD1. CDR3 length equals 15 residues. Germline loops: CDR1 MRHNA, CDR2 SNTAGT. CDR3 loop: CASSEGPGGDYGYAF. DNA for the CDR3: TGTGCCAGCAGTGAAGGTCCAGGGGGAGACTATGGCTACGCCTTC.

The sample holds many counts of this clonotype. V usage is TRBV30 and J usage is TRBJ2-2; weak D call: TRBD2 (6 bases). Trimming removed 3 bases at V and 1 base at J, with 9 bases between. Germline V gives CDR1 GTSNPN, CDR2 SVGIG (reference sequence). CDR3 length equals 14 residues. The CDR3: CAWREAGNTGELFF. The CDR3 nucleotides are TGTGCCTGGAGGGAAGCGGGGAACACCGGGGAGCTGTTTTTT.

Concerning this clonotype: This may come from a read error, since a much larger clone is one base off. The CDR3 sequence is CAWSLWDKTSGNTIYF. CDR3 nucleotide sequence: TGTGCCTGGAGTCTTTGGGACAAGACCTCTGGAAACACCATATATTTT. This rearrangement joins TRBV30 to TRBJ1-3; weak D call: TRBD1 (6 bases). V lost 2 bases to trimming and J lost 0 bases, with 14 bases between them. The CDR3 totals 16 residues. Germline-derived CDR1 and CDR2 are GTSNPN and SVGIG (reference sequence).

Regarding this clonotype: Since a much larger clone is just one base distant, this may be a read error. The chain combines TRBV5-6 with TRBJ2-3; tentative D call: TRBD2 (6 bases). The CDR3 runs 14 residues. Germline CDR1 and CDR2: SGHDT and YYEEEE. Trimming took off 1 base at V and 2 bases at J, with 8 bases between the two ends. CDR3 DNA: TGTGCCAGCAGCTTGCGGGGGAACACAGATACGCAGTATTTT. This translates into CASSLRGNTDTQYF.

The chain employs TRBV2 and TRBJ2-2, with a possible D match to TRBD2 (6 bases). Trimming took off 3 bases at V and 5 bases at J, with 16 bases between the two ends. Germline CDR1 and CDR2: SNHLY and FYNNEI. The CDR3 spans 16 residues. This chain's CDR3 is CASSDYDFAGTGELFF. The CDR3 DNA sequence: TGTGCCAGCAGTGATTACGACTTTGCGGGGACCGGGGAGCTGTTTTTT.

The chain couples TRBV6-1 to TRBJ2-7; D perhaps matches TRBD1 (5 bases). The CDR3 is 16 amino acids. Germline V gene data show CDR1 as MNHNS and CDR2 as SASEGT. Trimming stripped 5 bases from V and 3 bases from J, with 20 bases between. This CDR3 is CASSHHDSHSHYEQYF. The CDR3 nucleotides read TGTGCCAGCAGTCACCATGACAGTCATTCTCACTACGAGCAGTACTTC.

The CDR3 DNA sequence: TGTCCTCAATTAGGCCTGGGGGAGACCCAGTACTTC. It specifies CPQLGLGETQYF. V usage is TRBV19 and J usage is TRBJ2-5, with D uncertain. Germline lookup yields CDR1 LNHDA and CDR2 SQIVND (reference sequence). The CDR3 covers 12 residues.

There are a few counts of this clonotype. This sequence joins TRBV7-9 and TRBJ2-6; D may be TRBD2 (5 bases). This CDR3 has 17 residues. Germline lookup yields CDR1 SEHNR and CDR2 FQNEAQ (reference sequence). V was shortened by 4 bases and J by 2 bases, with 15 bases between the two germline ends. CDR3: CASSSDPEGPGANVLTF. CDR3 DNA sequence: TGTGCCAGCAGCTCAGACCCCGAGGGCCCTGGGGCCAACGTCCTGACTTTC.

As to this clonotype: A much larger clone lies one base from this, so it may be a read error. This chain joins TRBV6-2 or TRBV6-3 and TRBJ2-3; weak D call: TRBD2 (5 bases). Gene TRBJ2-5 matches the end of the DNA better, so the J call may be wrong. Germline CDR1 MNHEY, CDR2 SVGEGT. The CDR3 length is 14 residues. This chain's CDR3 is CASSSGAVWETQYF. For the CDR3, the DNA is TGTGCCAGCAGCTCCGGAGCGGTCTGGGAGACCCAGTACTTC.

This clonotype appeared many times. The chain is built from TRBV11-1 and TRBJ2-7, with D perhaps TRBD1 or TRBD2 (6 bases each). V was pared by 1 base and J by 3 bases, with 10 bases between. Per the germline V gene, CDR1 is SGHAT and CDR2 is FQDESV (reference sequence). The CDR3 has 14 amino acids. The CDR3 DNA is TGTGCCAGCAGCTTAGAGGGGGGAATCTACGAGCAGTACTTC. Residues: CASSLEGGIYEQYF.

This clonotype was counted many times. This rearrangement joins TRBV20-1 to TRBJ2-3; tentatively, D is TRBD1 (6 bases). CDR3 length: 13 amino acids. The V gene lost 1 base and the J gene lost 7 bases, with 12 bases spanning the gap. Germline assignment: CDR1 DFQATT and CDR2 SNEGSKA (reference sequence). CDR3 in amino acids: CSARGTGTHTQYF. In DNA form, the CDR3 reads TGCAGTGCTAGAGGGACGGGGACACATACGCAGTATTTT.

The chain is built from TRBV11-2 and TRBJ2-1, with a weak D call TRBD2 (6 bases). Looked up from germline, CDR1 is SGHAT and CDR2 is FQNNGV. The CDR3 has 15 amino acids. Trimming pared 1 base from V and 4 bases from J, leaving 11 bases between. CDR3 DNA: TGTGCCAGCAGCTTAGGGGCTAGCGATTACAATGAGCAGTTCTTC. It codes for CASSLGASDYNEQFF. Using reference TRBV11-2 and TRBJ2-1 for the parts outside the CDR3, the full variable domain is EAGVAQSPRYKIIEKRQSVAFWCNPISGHATLYWYQQILGQGPKLLIQFQNNGVVDDSQLPKDRFSAERLKGVDSTLKIQPAKLEDSAVYLCASSLGASDYNEQFFGPGTRLTVL.

In regard to this clonotype: A read error may explain this, as a much larger clone is one base away. This sequence joins TRBV4-2 and TRBJ2-1, with 9 bases matching TRBD1. The CDR3 length is 17 residues. Germline V CDR1 and CDR2: LGHNA, YNFKEQ. CDR3 amino acids: CASSEDTTGGGYNEQFF. The DNA of the CDR3 is TGTGCCAGCAGCGAAGATACCACAGGGGGCGGTTACAATGAGCAGTTCTTC.

This clonotype was observed a few times. The chain recombines TRBV19 with TRBJ2-7; D gene ambiguous. Per the germline V gene, CDR1 is LNHDA and CDR2 is SQIVND (reference sequence). V was clipped by 2 bases and J by 7 bases, with 12 bases between them. CDR3 size: 13 residues. DNA for the CDR3: TGTGCCAGTAGTATAAGCCCTAGGGAAGAGCAGTACTTC. As protein: CASSISPREEQYF.

The rearrangement uses TRBV2 and TRBJ1-4; TRBD1 agrees at 8 bases. The CDR3 has 15 amino acids. The V and J ends lost 6 bases and 4 bases, in that order; junction bases with no gene match: 7. Germline V gene data show CDR1 as SNHLY and CDR2 as FYNNEI. The CDR3 DNA is TGTGCCAGCAGCCTGGACAGGGTGGTTAATGAAAAACTGTTTTTT. Amino acids: CASSLDRVVNEKLFF.

The chain has TRBV20-1 and TRBJ1-2, with D uncertain. Looked up from germline, CDR1 is DFQATT and CDR2 is SNEGSKA (reference sequence). The germline V and J ends were trimmed by 0 bases and 4 bases, with 9 bases remaining between them. CDR3 length: 13 residues. The CDR3 DNA sequence: TGCAGTGCTAGAGATCAGGCTGGCTATGGCTACACCTTC. Its translation is CSARDQAGYGYTF.

This clonotype was seen ten or more times. V gene TRBV27 combines with J gene TRBJ2-6; no clear D. The CDR3 extends over 16 amino acids. V lost 5 bases and J 2 bases, leaving 13 bases between the germline ends. CDR1 is MNHEY and CDR2 is SMNVEV in the germline V gene (reference sequence). CDR3 nucleotide sequence: TGTGCCAGCAGTCGAACAACTGCGACTGGGGCCAACGTCCTGACTTTC. Its protein is CASSRTTATGANVLTF.

At least ten counts were recorded for this clonotype. The gene calls are TRBV19 and TRBJ1-1; possible D gene TRBD1, 5 bases. This CDR3 is built from 14 residues. Per the germline V gene, CDR1 is LNHDA and CDR2 is SQIVND (reference sequence). Trimming took 5 bases from V and 5 from J, leaving 15 bases between them. Here the CDR3 DNA reads TGTGCCAGTAGTGCCCGGGGGATTTTTACTGAAGCTTTCTTT. It translates to CASSARGIFTEAFF.

V is TRBV19 and J is TRBJ2-1, with 11 bases that match TRBD1. The V and J ends lost 8 bases and 7 bases, in that order; junction bases with no gene match: 7. The CDR3 totals 14 residues. Germline CDR1 and CDR2: LNHDA and SQIVND (reference sequence). CDR3 DNA: TGTGCCAGTTCCGGACAGGGGGCATGGAATGAGCAGTTCTTC. Its translation is CASSGQGAWNEQFF.

This clonotype was seen ten or more times. The chain carries TRBV13 and TRBJ1-6; D gene ambiguous. CDR3 length: 14 amino acids. Germline V gene data show CDR1 as PRHDT and CDR2 as FYEKMQ (reference sequence). With 2 bases removed from V and 5 bases from J, the gap between germline ends came to 7 bases. The CDR3 loop reads CASSLLRDNSPLHF. CDR3 DNA: TGTGCCAGCAGCTTATTAAGGGATAATTCACCCCTCCACTTT.

This clonotype came up many times. The chain couples TRBV24-1 to TRBJ2-5, with TRBD2 identical over 9 bases. Trimming removed 4 bases from V and 1 base from J; junction bases left unmatched: 3. The CDR3 has 15 amino acids. Germline CDR1 KGHDR, CDR2 SFDVKD. CDR3 DNA: TGTGCCACCAGTGACGCTAGCGGGATCCAAGAGACCCAGTACTTC. Its translation is CATSDASGIQETQYF.

This clonotype was picked up many times. The V call is TRBV11-3, the J call TRBJ2-7; D is uncertain. Germline V gene lookup returns CDR1 SGHNT and CDR2 YENEEA. CDR3 length equals 13 residues. Trimming removed 5 bases at V and 4 bases at J, with 12 bases between. The CDR3 loop reads CASSERAVYEQYF. The CDR3, as DNA: TGTGCCAGCAGCGAAAGGGCAGTTTACGAGCAGTACTTC.

This clonotype was observed at least ten times. A much bigger clone sits one base away, suggesting this may be a read error. This rearrangement joins TRBV27 to TRBJ1-5, with unresolved D. Germline V gene lookup returns CDR1 MNHEY and CDR2 SMNVEV (reference sequence). CDR3 size: 16 residues. In DNA, the CDR3 is TGTGCCCGCAGTCTCAGTGAAGCGGACAGCAATCAGCCCCAGCATTTT. Its protein product is CARSLSEADSNQPQHF.

This clonotype came up a few times. This chain links TRBV28 with TRBJ1-6; a weak D match, TRBD1 (6 bases). Germline V gene data show CDR1 as MDHEN and CDR2 as SYDVKM. V lost 3 bases and J 8 bases, leaving 17 bases between the germline ends. The CDR3 has 16 residues. CDR3 sequence: CASSFNLGGGDSPLHF. In DNA form, the CDR3 reads TGTGCCAGCAGTTTTAATTTAGGGGGTGGTGATTCACCCCTCCACTTT.